The clone carrying this TCR beta chain occurred once. Authors' data handling: Estimation of nucleated cell counts was performed using reference gene primer amplification. The method was immunoSEQ multiplex PCR; TCRdb's version includes in-frame clones alone and lacks a portion of them. From that table come the V and J calls and clone size; the DNA was used to work out D and trimming. The table has roughly 70,000 clones, roughly three quarters seen once. This record belongs to a study of blood T cell repertoires in COVID-19. Across the whole study: Samples taken during acute and convalescent COVID-19 were collected in the United States, Italy and Spain. T cells, B-cell-depleted T cells, or PBMCs provided the cDNA or gDNA that served as material.

The junction had 8 bases not matched to a gene; V was cut back by 3 bases and J by 7 bases. The CDR3 has 16 amino acids. The germline CDR1 and CDR2 sequences are LGHDT and YNNKEL (reference sequence). The source is a woman aged 55-75 years with acute or convalescent COVID-19. The chain joins TRBV3-1 (or the pseudogene TRBV3-2) to TRBJ1-6; 8 bases are a match to TRBD1. Material: peripheral blood. This CDR3 is CASSQVQGARNSPLHF. Here the CDR3 DNA reads TGTGCCAGCAGCCAGGTCCAGGGGGCGCGGAATTCACCCCTCCACTTT.